These T cell receptor beta chains were read from a single sample in a study of cytomegalovirus exposure and HLA in healthy donors. Here immunoSEQ multiplex PCR was the method, and the copy in TCRdb shows in-frame clones only, minus some. Of fewer than 250,000 clones in the sample, about four fifths were seen once. The sequenced sample consisted of PBMCs. These receptors were collected from a man between 25 and 39 years old in good health and CMV-seropositive. The CDR3 runs from the conserved cysteine through the conserved F or W. Fields, in order: CDR3 length, D gene, J gene, clone size, V gene, CDR3 DNA, CDR3 protein. D genes are given only for firm matches. Expanded clones get a size class; other rows say once, few or many, or leave the size out.

cdr3_length: 14; d_call: .; j_call: TRBJ1-2; clone_size: .; v_call: TRBV7-9; cdr3_nt: TGTGCCAGCAGCTTAAACAGTGCTAACTATGGCTACACCTTC; cdr3_aa: CASSLNSANYGYTF
cdr3_length: 14; d_call: .; j_call: TRBJ1-1; clone_size: .; v_call: TRBV6-1; cdr3_nt: TGTGCCAGCAGTGTAGGATTGACGGGCACTGAAGCTTTCTTT; cdr3_aa: CASSVGLTGTEAFF
cdr3_length: 15; d_call: .; j_call: TRBJ1-6; clone_size: .; v_call: TRBV5-1; cdr3_nt: TGCGCCAGCAGCTTGGACAGGGAAGGTTCTTCACCCCTCCACTTT; cdr3_aa: CASSLDREGSSPLHF
cdr3_length: 14; d_call: TRBD1; j_call: TRBJ1-2; clone_size: .; v_call: TRBV6-1; cdr3_nt: TGTGCCAGCAACGGCAGGGGGCCGGACTATGGCTACACCTTC; cdr3_aa: CASNGRGPDYGYTF
cdr3_length: 18; d_call: TRBD1; j_call: TRBJ1-3; clone_size: .; v_call: TRBV7-8; cdr3_nt: TGTGCCAGCAGCTTAGGTTACCCTAACCGACAGGGCGCAAACACCATATATTTT; cdr3_aa: CASSLGYPNRQGANTIYF
cdr3_length: 15; d_call: .; j_call: TRBJ2-3; clone_size: once; v_call: TRBV9; cdr3_nt: TGTGCCAGCAGCGTAGATGGCTCCTCCACAGATACGCAGTATTTT; cdr3_aa: CASSVDGSSTDTQYF
cdr3_length: 17; d_call: TRBD2; j_call: TRBJ2-2; clone_size: .; v_call: TRBV19; cdr3_nt: TGTGCCAGTAGTATCACGGGACTAGCGGGAGTGAACGGGGAGCTGTTTTTT; cdr3_aa: CASSITGLAGVNGELFF
cdr3_length: 14; d_call: TRBD1; j_call: TRBJ1-4; clone_size: .; v_call: TRBV7-9; cdr3_nt: TGTGCCAGCAGCCCGGGACAGGGGGGGGAAAAACTGTTTTTT; cdr3_aa: CASSPGQGGEKLFF
cdr3_length: 14; d_call: .; j_call: TRBJ1-1; clone_size: .; v_call: TRBV28; cdr3_nt: TGTGCCAGCAGGGGAATACAGGGAAACACTGAAGCTTTCTTT; cdr3_aa: CASRGIQGNTEAFF
cdr3_length: 14; d_call: TRBD1; j_call: TRBJ1-2; clone_size: .; v_call: TRBV27; cdr3_nt: TGTGCCAGCAGTCGTACCGAGACAGGGCCTGGCTACACCTTC; cdr3_aa: CASSRTETGPGYTF
cdr3_length: 14; d_call: TRBD1; j_call: TRBJ1-2; clone_size: .; v_call: TRBV6-1; cdr3_nt: TGTGCCAGCAGTCGGACAGGGCCTCGCTATGGCTACACCTTC; cdr3_aa: CASSRTGPRYGYTF